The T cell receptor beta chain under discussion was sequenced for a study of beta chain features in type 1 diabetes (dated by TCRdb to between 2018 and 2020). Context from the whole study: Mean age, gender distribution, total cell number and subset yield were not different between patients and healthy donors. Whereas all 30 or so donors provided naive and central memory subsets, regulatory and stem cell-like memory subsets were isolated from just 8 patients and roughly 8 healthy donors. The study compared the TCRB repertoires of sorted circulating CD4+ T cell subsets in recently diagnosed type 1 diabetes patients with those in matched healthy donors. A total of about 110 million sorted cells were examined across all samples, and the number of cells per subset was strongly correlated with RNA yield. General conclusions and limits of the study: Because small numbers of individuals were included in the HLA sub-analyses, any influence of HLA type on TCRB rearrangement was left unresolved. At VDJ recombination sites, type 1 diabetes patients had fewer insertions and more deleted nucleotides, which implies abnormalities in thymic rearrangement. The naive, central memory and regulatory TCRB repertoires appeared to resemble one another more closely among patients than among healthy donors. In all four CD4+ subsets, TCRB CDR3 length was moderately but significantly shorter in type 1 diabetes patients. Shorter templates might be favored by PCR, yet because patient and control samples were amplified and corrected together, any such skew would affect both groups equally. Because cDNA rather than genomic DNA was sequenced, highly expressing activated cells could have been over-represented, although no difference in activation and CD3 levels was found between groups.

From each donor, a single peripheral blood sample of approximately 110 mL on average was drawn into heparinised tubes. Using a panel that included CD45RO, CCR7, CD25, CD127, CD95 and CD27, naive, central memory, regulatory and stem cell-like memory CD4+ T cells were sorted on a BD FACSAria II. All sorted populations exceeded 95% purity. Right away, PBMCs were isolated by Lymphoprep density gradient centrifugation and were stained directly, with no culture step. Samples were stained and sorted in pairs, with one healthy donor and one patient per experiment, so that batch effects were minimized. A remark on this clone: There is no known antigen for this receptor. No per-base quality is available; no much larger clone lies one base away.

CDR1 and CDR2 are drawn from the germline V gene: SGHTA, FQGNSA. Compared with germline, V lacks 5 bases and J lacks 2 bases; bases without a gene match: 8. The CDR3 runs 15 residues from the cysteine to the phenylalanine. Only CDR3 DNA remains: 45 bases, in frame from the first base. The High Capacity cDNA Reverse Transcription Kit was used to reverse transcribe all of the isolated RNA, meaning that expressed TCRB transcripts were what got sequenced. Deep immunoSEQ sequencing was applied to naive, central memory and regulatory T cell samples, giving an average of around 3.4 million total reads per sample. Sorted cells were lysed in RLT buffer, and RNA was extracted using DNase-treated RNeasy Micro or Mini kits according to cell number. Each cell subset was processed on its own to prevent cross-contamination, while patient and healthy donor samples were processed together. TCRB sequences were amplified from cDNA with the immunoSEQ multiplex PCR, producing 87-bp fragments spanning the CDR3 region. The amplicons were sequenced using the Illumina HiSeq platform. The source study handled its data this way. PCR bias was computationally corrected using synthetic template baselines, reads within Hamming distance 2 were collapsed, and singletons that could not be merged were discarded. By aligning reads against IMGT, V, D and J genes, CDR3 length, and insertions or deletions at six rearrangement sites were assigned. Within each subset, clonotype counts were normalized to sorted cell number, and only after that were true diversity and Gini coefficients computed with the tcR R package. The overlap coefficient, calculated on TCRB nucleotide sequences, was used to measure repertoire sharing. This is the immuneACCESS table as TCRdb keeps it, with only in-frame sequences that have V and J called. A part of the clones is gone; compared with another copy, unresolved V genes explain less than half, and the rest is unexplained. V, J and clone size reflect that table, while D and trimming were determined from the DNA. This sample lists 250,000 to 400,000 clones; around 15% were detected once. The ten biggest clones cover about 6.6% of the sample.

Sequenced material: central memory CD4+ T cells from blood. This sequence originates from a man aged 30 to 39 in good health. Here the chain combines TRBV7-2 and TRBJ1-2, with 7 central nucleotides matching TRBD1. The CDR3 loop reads CASSLQGTENYGYTF. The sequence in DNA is TGTGCCAGCAGCCTCCAAGGGACAGAGAACTATGGCTACACCTTC.